Following are 29 T cell receptor beta chains from one sample sequenced in a study of cytomegalovirus exposure and HLA in healthy donors. It was with 60 Vbeta and 13 Jbeta primers that the PCR ran. Repertoires were generated with immunoSEQ multiplex PCR, while TCRdb's copy carries only in-frame clones and drops some. Among about 160,000 clones listed, roughly two thirds were seen once. The specimen sequenced was PBMCs. The receptors come from a woman in her thirties in good health and CMV-seronegative.

V usage is TRBV7-2 and J usage is TRBJ2-1; 9 bases are shared with TRBD1. This CDR3 has 14 amino acids. J gave up 9 bases and V 2 bases, and 5 bases lay outside the gene matches. Germline V gene sequence: CDR1 SGHTA, CDR2 FQGNSA. CDR3 loop: CASSLRTGDVEQFF. The CDR3 nucleotides are TGTGCCAGCAGCTTAAGGACAGGGGATGTTGAGCAGTTCTTC.

This rearrangement joins TRBV11-2 to TRBJ1-2, with TRBD1 matching 9 bases. CDR1 is SGHAT, CDR2 FQNNGV, per germline. The CDR3 consists of 17 residues. The V gene end was trimmed by 5 bases and the J gene end by 7 bases; junction bases not matched to a gene: 17. The CDR3 nucleotides are TGTGCCAGCAGCCAGAATTACCCCGGGACAGGGAATCTTGGCTACACCTTC. Residues: CASSQNYPGTGNLGYTF.

There are a few counts of this clone. In the same sample, other DNA sequences code for this CDR3. CDR3 nucleotide sequence: TGCGCCAGCAGCCCCGGACAGGGTCCCTACGAGCAGTACTTC. Its translation is CASSPGQGPYEQYF. The rearrangement uses TRBV5-1 and TRBJ2-7; 8 nucleotides agree with TRBD1. The CDR3 has 14 amino acids. With 4 bases clipped from V and 2 bases from J, the junction kept 5 bases outside the gene matches. The germline CDR1 and CDR2 sequences are SGHRS and YFSETQ.

The V gene is TRBV10-3, the J gene TRBJ2-1; a weak D match, TRBD1 (6 bases). The germline V gene has CDR1 ENHRY and CDR2 SYGVKD. The CDR3 sequence is 18 residues long. V was shortened by 3 bases and J by 5 bases, with 23 bases between the two germline ends. The CDR3 is CAISERTVYRDTHNEQFF. CDR3 sequence (DNA): TGTGCCATCAGTGAACGAACCGTTTACCGGGACACGCACAATGAGCAGTTCTTC.

The chain couples TRBV9 to TRBJ2-5; TRBD2 aligns across 8 bases. J gave up 2 bases and V 7 bases, and 7 bases lay outside the gene matches. Germline assignment: CDR1 SGDLS and CDR2 YYNGEE. The CDR3 runs to 14 residues. CDR3 nucleotides: TGTGCCAGCGCAGCGGGAGAAGATCAAGAGACCCAGTACTTC. It specifies CASAAGEDQETQYF.

The chain recombines TRBV4-2 with TRBJ2-3, with 11 nucleotides matching TRBD2. V was pared by 4 bases and J by 3 bases, with 21 bases of the junction left unmatched. This CDR3 is 21 amino acids long. Germline CDR1 LGHNA, CDR2 YNFKEQ. The CDR3 DNA reads as TGTGCCAGCAGCCTCCCCTTCTTCCCCAGAGAACTAGCGGGGGTAACAGATACGCAGTATTTT. This codes for CASSLPFFPRELAGVTDTQYF.

V and J are TRBV6-1 and TRBJ1-2; 11 nucleotides align to TRBD1. Germline V CDR1 and CDR2: MNHNS, SASEGT. J gave up 4 bases and V 7 bases, and 8 bases lay outside the gene matches. The length of the CDR3 is 15 residues. The CDR3 loop reads CASTLDRGQIYGYTF. The CDR3 DNA is TGTGCCAGCACTTTGGACAGGGGGCAGATCTATGGCTACACCTTC.

This chain uses TRBV4-3 with TRBJ1-2; 7 bases line up with TRBD1. Germline CDR1 LGHNA, CDR2 YSLEER. The J segment lost 4 bases and the V segment lost 1 base, leaving 9 bases of the junction unmatched. The CDR3 runs to 16 residues. The CDR3 spells CASSQVSGGGSYGYTF. In DNA form, the CDR3 reads TGCGCCAGCAGCCAAGTAAGTGGAGGGGGCAGCTATGGCTACACCTTC.

There are a few counts of this clone. V gene TRBV29-1 combines with J gene TRBJ2-7; possible D gene TRBD2, 5 bases. This CDR3 comprises 12 residues. The germline V gene encodes CDR1 SQVTM and CDR2 ANQGSEA. V was cut by 3 bases and J by 3 bases, with 9 bases left in between. This CDR3 reads CSVELGSYEQYF. The CDR3 region has the DNA TGCAGCGTTGAGTTAGGGAGCTACGAGCAGTACTTC.

This clone was counted between two and nine times. The gene calls are TRBV6-1 and TRBJ2-7; TRBD1 matches 8 bases. CDR1 and CDR2 from the germline V gene are MNHNS and SASEGT. The V and J ends lost 4 bases and 12 bases, in that order; junction bases with no gene match: 5. This CDR3 has 11 amino acids. CDR3 bases: TGTGCCAGCAGTGCTAGGACAGGGACGTACTTC. It translates to CASSARTGTYF.

This clone occurred many times. The rearrangement joins TRBV2 to TRBJ1-1, with 8 bases that match TRBD1. In germline, CDR1 is SNHLY, CDR2 FYNNEI. The CDR3 is 14 residues long. V shed 6 bases, J shed 4 bases, and the junction held 7 bases outside the gene matches. CDR3 residues: CASRQGAPGTEAFF. The DNA of the CDR3 is TGTGCCAGCAGGCAGGGGGCGCCGGGCACTGAAGCTTTCTTT.

This clone was picked up a small number of times. The gene calls are TRBV27 and TRBJ2-3, with 9 bases that match TRBD1. Germline assignment: CDR1 MNHEY and CDR2 SMNVEV (reference sequence). The ends lost 6 bases at V and 2 bases at J; junction bases unmatched: 6. CDR3 size: 15 residues. CDR3 sequence: CASRGTGFDTDTQYF. CDR3 in DNA: TGTGCCAGCAGAGGGACAGGGTTCGACACAGATACGCAGTATTTT.

The genes are TRBV20-1 and TRBJ2-7; D remains unclear. This CDR3 comprises 11 residues. Germline V gene lookup returns CDR1 DFQATT and CDR2 SNEGSKA (reference sequence). V was clipped by 5 bases and J by 3 bases, with 8 bases between them. CDR3 loop: CSAPVVYEQYF. The CDR3 bases are TGCAGTGCTCCGGTGGTCTACGAGCAGTACTTC.

In its sample, this clone was seen a few times. One junction end does not reproduce the germline sequence, and a read error may be involved. The chain employs TRBV6-1 and TRBJ2-7; 8 bases are shared with TRBD2. The V gene's germline CDR1 is MNHNS and CDR2 SASEGT. The CDR3 contains 16 residues. This CDR3 is CASSERGGSGTGSIDF. The DNA of the CDR3 is TGTGCCAGCAGTGAACGTGGGGGTAGCGGGACGGGTTCGATCGACTTC.

This clone was counted only a few times. The chain uses TRBV7-3 and TRBJ2-5; tentative D call: TRBD2 (5 bases). Looked up from germline, CDR1 is SGHTA and CDR2 is FQGTGA. Trimming shortened V by 6 bases and J by 5 bases, and 13 bases separated the two germline ends. This CDR3 is built from 13 residues. The CDR3 loop is CASSRGQRETQYF. The DNA for the CDR3 is TGTGCCAGCAGTCGCGGGCAGCGGGAGACCCAGTACTTC.

This clone was seen a handful of times. This chain links TRBV19 with TRBJ2-2; 7 nucleotides match TRBD1. Per germline, CDR1 LNHDA and CDR2 SQIVND (reference sequence). The CDR3 is 14 amino acids. V was clipped by 5 bases and J by 7 bases; unmatched bases: 7. CDR3 sequence (DNA): TGTGCCAGTAGTGTACAGGGGCGGAACGGGGAGCTGTTTTTT. It translates to CASSVQGRNGELFF.

The rearrangement links TRBV30 to TRBJ2-7; no clear D gene. Germline values: CDR1 GTSNPN, CDR2 SVGIG (reference sequence). CDR3 size: 13 residues. V gave up 2 bases and J gave up 3 bases, with 11 bases separating them. Written as DNA, the CDR3 is TGTGCCTGGAGTCCTGATATCGGCTACGAGCAGTACTTC. It codes for CAWSPDIGYEQYF. Supplemented by reference TRBV30 and TRBJ2-7, the full variable domain reads SQTIHQWPATLVQPVGSPLSLECTVEGTSNPNLYWYRQAAGRGLQLLFYSVGIGQISSEVPQNLSASRPQDRQFILSSKKLLLSDSGFYLCAWSPDIGYEQYFGPGTRLTVT.

The chain uses TRBV7-9 and TRBJ1-6, with 7 positions matching TRBD1. The CDR3 sequence is 14 residues long. Germline V CDR1 and CDR2: SEHNR, FQNEAQ (reference sequence). Losses at the gene ends were 6 bases for V and 7 bases for J; bases not matched to a gene: 6. The CDR3 region is CASSPGTANSPLHF. CDR3 nucleotides: TGTGCCAGCAGTCCCGGGACAGCAAATTCACCCCTCCACTTT.

This clone came up a few times. This sequence joins TRBV7-9 and TRBJ2-4; weak D call: TRBD1 (6 bases). This CDR3 is built from 16 residues. Trimming pared 5 bases from V and 0 bases from J, leaving 14 bases between. CDR1 is SEHNR and CDR2 is FQNEAQ in the germline V gene (reference sequence). The CDR3 spells CASSPRTAVAKNIQYF. For the CDR3, the DNA is TGTGCCAGCAGCCCCCGGACAGCAGTAGCCAAAAACATTCAGTACTTC.

This clone turned up a few times. The gene calls are TRBV4-3 and TRBJ2-1; the match to TRBD1 covers 7 bases. The germline V gene encodes CDR1 LGHNA and CDR2 YSLEER. The CDR3 contains 14 residues. V shed 4 bases, J shed 5 bases, and the junction held 5 bases outside the gene matches. The CDR3 is CASSPRTGDNEQFF. The CDR3 coding sequence is TGCGCCAGCAGCCCCCGGACAGGAGACAATGAGCAGTTCTTC.

This clone was picked up a small number of times. This rearrangement joins TRBV14 to TRBJ2-1, with D unresolved. This CDR3 region has 13 residues. V was pared by 0 bases and J by 6 bases, with 6 bases between. Germline lookup yields CDR1 SGHDN and CDR2 FVKESK. CDR3 sequence (DNA): TGTGCCAGCAGCCAAGAATTCTTCAATGAGCAGTTCTTC. Translation: CASSQEFFNEQFF.

The J gene is TRBJ2-7, the V gene TRBV7-9, with D possibly TRBD1 on 5 matching bases. The CDR3 runs to 13 residues. The germline CDR1 and CDR2 sequences are SEHNR and FQNEAQ (reference sequence). V gave up 4 bases and J gave up 6 bases, with 13 bases separating them. The CDR3 DNA reads TGTGCCAGCAGCTACCCAACAGGTTCCGAGCAGTACTTC. Translated: CASSYPTGSEQYF.

The chain combines TRBV9 with TRBJ1-1; tentatively, D is TRBD1 (5 bases). Germline CDR1 is SGDLS and CDR2 is YYNGEE. The CDR3 has 14 residues. V lost 7 bases, J lost 1 base, and 14 bases lay in between. The CDR3 reads CASAVGHPNTEAFF. Here the CDR3 DNA reads TGTGCCAGCGCGGTGGGGCACCCGAACACTGAAGCTTTCTTT.

The chain links TRBV28 to TRBJ1-4, with TRBD1 matching over 10 bases. The CDR3 has 13 amino acids. CDR1 MDHEN and CDR2 SYDVKM come from the germline V gene. Trimming removed 8 bases from V and 6 bases from J; junction bases left unmatched: 3. CDR3 residues: CASHGTGDEKLFF. CDR3 DNA sequence: TGTGCCAGCCACGGGACAGGGGATGAAAAACTGTTTTTT.

This clone showed up just a few times. The V call is TRBV30, the J call TRBJ1-2; D is ambiguous. The CDR3 covers 11 residues. Germline CDR1 GTSNPN, CDR2 SVGIG (reference sequence). Trimming took 3 bases from V and 5 from J, leaving 7 bases between them. The DNA for the CDR3 is TGTGCCTGGAGGAGGGTATATGGCTACACCTTC. Its translation: CAWRRVYGYTF. Full variable domain (rest looked up from reference TRBV30 and TRBJ1-2): SQTIHQWPATLVQPVGSPLSLECTVEGTSNPNLYWYRQAAGRGLQLLFYSVGIGQISSEVPQNLSASRPQDRQFILSSKKLLLSDSGFYLCAWRRVYGYTFGSGTRLTVV.

The chain uses TRBV11-2 and TRBJ1-6; TRBD1 might be the D (5 bases). The germline CDR1 and CDR2 sequences are SGHAT and FQNNGV. Trimming shortened V by 0 bases and J by 0 bases, and 18 bases separated the two germline ends. CDR3 length equals 20 residues. CDR3 loop: CASSLDVAWLGGSYNSPLHF. The DNA of the CDR3 is TGTGCCAGCAGCTTAGATGTGGCTTGGTTGGGGGGCTCCTATAATTCACCCCTCCACTTT.

J is TRBJ2-3 and V is TRBV6-5, with D possibly matching TRBD1 (6 bases). V dropped 3 bases and J dropped 3 bases, with 16 bases sitting between them. The CDR3 has 16 amino acids. Germline lookup yields CDR1 MNHEY and CDR2 SVGAGI. The CDR3 region has the DNA TGTGCCAGCAGTTATGGGACATCATCTGGAACAGATACGCAGTATTTT. It codes for CASSYGTSSGTDTQYF.

The genes are TRBV30 and TRBJ1-1; D gene ambiguous. CDR1 is GTSNPN, CDR2 SVGIG, per germline (reference sequence). Deletions cut 3 bases from V and 3 bases from J, with 2 bases between. The CDR3 has 10 amino acids. The CDR3 is CAWSYTEAFF. DNA for the CDR3: TGTGCCTGGAGCTACACTGAAGCTTTCTTT. Together with reference TRBV30 and TRBJ1-1, the CDR3 gives the full variable domain: SQTIHQWPATLVQPVGSPLSLECTVEGTSNPNLYWYRQAAGRGLQLLFYSVGIGQISSEVPQNLSASRPQDRQFILSSKKLLLSDSGFYLCAWSYTEAFFGQGTRLTVV.

The chain carries TRBV7-5 and TRBJ1-1. TRBV7-5 is annotated as a pseudogene. The CDR3 totals 11 residues. The CDR3 spells CVRSLLTRAFF. In DNA form, the CDR3 reads TGTGTCAGAAGCTTACTCACGCGAGCTTTCTTT.